This T cell receptor beta chain was sequenced for a study of blood T cells in healthy people across ages. Findings and limits, study-wide: In the absence of known donor CMV status, changes in expanded clonotypes were possibly confounded.

There are many counts of this clonotype. Its antigen remains unidentified. The germline V gene has CDR1 GTSNPN and CDR2 SVGIG (reference sequence). The CDR3 runs to 13 residues. V lost 4 bases and J 0 bases, leaving 9 bases between the germline ends. A second 7 to 11 cycle PCR used barcoded and J-beta primers. From each sample, at least 2.5 million paired-end reads containing CDR3 were obtained. TCRdb reanalysed the 5' RACE reads using MiXCR and keeps one entry per CDR3 protein. The table lists fewer than 1 million distinct CDR3 sequences, around 45% of them singletons. The specimen sequenced was blood. The chain carries TRBV30 and TRBJ1-1; D is undetermined. This TCR derives from a man in his 60s in good health. CDR3 coding DNA: TGTGCCTGGACCCCGTCCATGAACACTGAAGCTTTCTTT. Amino acid sequence: CAWTPSMNTEAFF.